A selection of T cell receptor beta chains follows, all from one sample in a study of beta chain features in type 1 diabetes. Assay used: immunoSEQ multiplex PCR; TCRdb lists only in-frame clones, some missing. The table has 900,000 or so clones, about 17% seen once; the top ten hold about 0.02%. Sequencing was performed on naive CD4+ T cells from blood. The receptors stem from a woman aged 18-29 years in good health. Both conserved end residues are trimmed from each CDR3.

J gene | V gene | CDR3 protein
TRBJ1-2 | TRBV19 | ASNPRPFGYGYT
TRBJ2-3 | TRBV19 | ASSLRLAGVLEWSTDTQY
TRBJ2-5 | TRBV7-2 | ASSLAAGVETQY
TRBJ1-5 | TRBV18 | ASSPSALKDNQPQH
TRBJ1-1 | TRBV27 | ASSLNSVNTEAF
TRBJ1-4 | TRBV7-9 | ASSSYQGRGYEKLF
TRBJ2-4 | TRBV6-5 | ASSSTGTPLSEY
TRBJ1-1 | TRBV18 | ASSPRESVNTEAF
TRBJ2-3 | TRBV11-1 | ASSLLAGATDTQY
TRBJ2-3 | TRBV4-1 | ASSQDSSGLVRQY
TRBJ1-5 | TRBV19 | ASTPGRDNQPQH
TRBJ2-1 | TRBV19 | ASSATGQSTRHEQF
TRBJ1-1 | TRBV9 | ASSPDPRDLGTEAF
TRBJ1-1 | TRBV20-1 | SCGMNTEAF
TRBJ1-5 | TRBV9 | ASSVDINQPQH
TRBJ2-1 | TRBV4-2 | ASSQESSPGGLYNEQF
TRBJ2-1 | TRBV19 | ASSIVAHSSYNEQF
TRBJ2-2 | TRBV10-3 | AISGLDRAGELF
TRBJ1-2 | TRBV7-2 | ASRQGQGDGYT
TRBJ1-4 | TRBV4-2 | ASSQEARAFGNEKLF
TRBJ1-4 | TRBV5-4 | ASSWTGTDEKLF
TRBJ1-1 | TRBV11-2 | ASSPLVGTEAF
TRBJ1-4 | TRBV15 | ATSRPGRTREKLF
TRBJ1-4 | TRBV2 | ASSQGQGTGKLF
TRBJ2-2 | TRBV4-3 | ASSRENSGNTGELF
TRBJ2-7 | TRBV6-5 | ASSYGGTDYEQY
TRBJ2-1 | TRBV28 | ASIQREGANEQF
TRBJ2-5 | TRBV12-2 | ASRLGSNQETQY
TRBJ2-7 | TRBV27 | ASSLTGDKSYEQY
TRBJ2-1 | TRBV5-4 | ASSLPASYNEQF
TRBJ2-1 | TRBV27 | ASSRGEDNEQF
TRBJ2-7 | TRBV7-9 | ASSLPFLPYEQY
TRBJ1-1 | TRBV7-9 | ASSLKGEYSEAF
TRBJ1-1 | TRBV1 | TSSQDKQDFTEAF
TRBJ2-3 | TRBV10-3 | ATATGQEADTQY
TRBJ2-2 | TRBV11-2 | ASSSNPNTGELF
TRBJ2-3 | TRBV4-2 | ASSQDPGAPYTDTQY
TRBJ1-1 | TRBV15 | ATSREGTTSREAF
TRBJ1-2 | TRBV19 | ASSIRSRGHGYT
TRBJ2-7 | TRBV4-3 | ASSHQPGAYEQY